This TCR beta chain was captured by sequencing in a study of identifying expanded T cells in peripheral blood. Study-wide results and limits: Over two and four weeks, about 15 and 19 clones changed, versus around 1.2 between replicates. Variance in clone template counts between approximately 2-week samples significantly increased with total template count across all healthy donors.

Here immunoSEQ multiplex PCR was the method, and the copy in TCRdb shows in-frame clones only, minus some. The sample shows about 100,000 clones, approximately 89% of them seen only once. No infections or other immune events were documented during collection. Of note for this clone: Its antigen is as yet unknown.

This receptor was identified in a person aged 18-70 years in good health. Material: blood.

Here the CDR3 DNA reads TGTGCCAGCAGTGATCTGGACAGGGGTACCGGGGAGCTGTTTTTT. Translated, it gives CASSDLDRGTGELFF. The chain combines TRBV25-1 with TRBJ2-2; TRBD1 agrees at 9 bases. The germline gives CDR1 MGHDK, CDR2 SYGVNS. The CDR3 spans 15 residues. J was trimmed by 5 bases and V by 3 bases; bases with no gene match: 4.